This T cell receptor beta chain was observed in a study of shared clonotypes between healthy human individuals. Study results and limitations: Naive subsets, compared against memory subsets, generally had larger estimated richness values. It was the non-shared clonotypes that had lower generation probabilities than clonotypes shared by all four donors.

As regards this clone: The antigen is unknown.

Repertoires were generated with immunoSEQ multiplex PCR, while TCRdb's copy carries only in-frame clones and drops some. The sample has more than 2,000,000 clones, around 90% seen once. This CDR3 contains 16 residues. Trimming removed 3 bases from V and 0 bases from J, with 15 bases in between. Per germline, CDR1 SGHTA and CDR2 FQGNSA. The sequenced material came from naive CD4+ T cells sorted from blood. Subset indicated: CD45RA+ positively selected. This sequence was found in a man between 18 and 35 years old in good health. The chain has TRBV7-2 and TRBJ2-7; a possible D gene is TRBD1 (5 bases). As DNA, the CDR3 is TGTGCCAGCAGCTTTAACGGACAAACCCTCTCCTACGAGCAGTACTTC. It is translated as CASSFNGQTLSYEQYF.